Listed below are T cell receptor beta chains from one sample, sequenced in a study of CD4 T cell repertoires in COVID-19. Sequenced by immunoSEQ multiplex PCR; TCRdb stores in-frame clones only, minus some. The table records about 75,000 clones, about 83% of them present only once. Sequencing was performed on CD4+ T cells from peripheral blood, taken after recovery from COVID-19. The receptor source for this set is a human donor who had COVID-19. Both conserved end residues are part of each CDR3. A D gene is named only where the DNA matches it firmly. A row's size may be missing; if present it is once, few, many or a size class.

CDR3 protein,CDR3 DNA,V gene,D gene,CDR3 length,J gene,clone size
CATSPGGYYEQYF,TGTGCCACCAGCCCTGGGGGGTACTACGAGCAGTACTTC,TRBV15,-,13,TRBJ2-7,-
CASSRAGVRDEQFF,TGCGCCAGCAGCAGAGCGGGAGTACGGGATGAGCAGTTCTTC,TRBV5-1,TRBD2,14,TRBJ2-1,once
CASSQDSLNRENTEAFF,TGTGCCAGCAGCCAAGATAGTCTCAACAGGGAGAACACTGAAGCTTTCTTT,TRBV4-2,-,17,TRBJ1-1,-
CASSSGGPEAFF,TGTGCCAGCAGTTCAGGTGGCCCTGAAGCTTTCTTT,TRBV6-5,-,12,TRBJ1-1,-
CASSVWGGSSYEQYF,TGTGCCAGCAGTGTTTGGGGCGGAAGCTCCTACGAGCAGTACTTC,TRBV6-4,-,15,TRBJ2-7,-
CASSPRRVIGGTDTQYF,TGTGCCAGCAGTCCCCGAAGGGTAATTGGGGGCACAGATACGCAGTATTTT,TRBV2,-,17,TRBJ2-3,-
CASSQTSGRAARFF,TGTGCCAGCAGCCAGACTAGCGGGAGGGCCGCACGGTTCTTC,TRBV14,TRBD2,14,TRBJ2-1,-
CASSRAGSTDTQYF,TGTGCCAGCAGTCGAGCGGGGAGCACAGATACGCAGTATTTT,TRBV6-4,TRBD2,14,TRBJ2-3,few
CASSQDGGGVVSTYNSPLHF,TGCGCCAGCAGCCAAGATGGGGGAGGGGTGGTGAGCACCTATAATTCACCCCTCCACTTT,TRBV4-1,-,20,TRBJ1-6,-
CASKTAYISYEQYF,TGTGCCAGCAAAACAGCCTATATCTCCTACGAGCAGTACTTC,TRBV2,-,14,TRBJ2-7,-